The 5 T cell receptor beta chains below all came from one sample that was sequenced in a study of T-cell reconstitution after alpha-beta-depleted transplantation in children listed by TCRdb under 2016. The library was prepared using PCR. For sequencing, an Illumina HiSeq 2500 was employed. Molecular barcoding was employed in the preparation of TCR libraries, with unique molecular identifiers being used to normalize TCRbeta repertoire quantification. Using fastp at Q25 and MiXCR, TCRdb reprocessed the public reads and kept productive beta chains. Entries are consolidated by CDR3 protein sequence, retaining the most common genes and DNA. This sample has hundreds of thousands of distinct CDR3 sequences in its table, and more than 10% of those were observed once. In total, the top ten clones hold 2.6% of the sample. Specimen: PBMCs from the stem cell graft donor, collected from the stem cell graft. All receptors derive from a human donor who donated a stem cell graft to a child with acute lymphoblastic leukemia.

This clonotype was counted many times. This chain connects TRBV13 to TRBJ1-4; TRBD1 aligns across 7 bases. Unmatched junction bases numbered 4, after V lost 6 bases and J lost 6 bases. The CDR3 totals 13 residues. Germline V lookup: CDR1 PRHDT, CDR2 FYEKMQ (reference sequence). CDR3 sequence: CASRGQGDEKLFF. DNA of the CDR3: TGTGCCAGCAGGGGGCAGGGGGATGAAAAACTGTTTTTT.

This clonotype appeared a few times. V is TRBV30 and J is TRBJ2-1, with 8 positions matching TRBD2. CDR1 and CDR2 from the germline V gene are GTSNPN and SVGIG (reference sequence). Germline trimming cut 2 bases from V and 0 bases from J; bases unmatched to any gene: 3. The CDR3 consists of 15 residues. For the CDR3, the DNA is TGTGCCTGGAGTATTGGGACTAGCTCCTACAATGAGCAGTTCTTC. Its protein is CAWSIGTSSYNEQFF.

In its sample, this clonotype was seen many times. The V call is TRBV7-2, the J call TRBJ2-2, with 9 bases lining up with TRBD1. Germline assignment: CDR1 SGHTA and CDR2 FQGNSA. This CDR3 contains 17 residues. V was pared by 2 bases and J by 3 bases, with 7 bases of the junction left unmatched. For the CDR3, the DNA is TGTGCCAGCAGCTTAAATAAACAGGGGGCGGACACCGGGGAGCTGTTTTTT. Translating gives CASSLNKQGADTGELFF.

This clonotype was observed many times. The V and J genes are TRBV7-2 and TRBJ1-5, with D uncertain. Germline CDR1 reads SGHTA; CDR2 reads FQGNSA. The CDR3 runs 13 residues. The V end lost 4 bases, the J end lost 0 bases, and 4 bases lay between the germline ends. The DNA for the CDR3 is TGTGCCAGCAGCTATCATAGCAATCAGCCCCAGCATTTT. Amino acids: CASSYHSNQPQHF.

The chain uses TRBV28 and TRBJ1-2, with 7 bases lining up with TRBD1. Per the germline V gene, CDR1 is MDHEN and CDR2 is SYDVKM. The length of the CDR3 is 16 residues. V shed 10 bases and J 2 bases; nucleotides not matched to a gene: 16. The CDR3 DNA follows: TGTGCCAACTCTAACACCGGGACAGAGGCGAACTATGGCTACACCTTC. It translates to CANSNTGTEANYGYTF.